What follows are 9 T cell receptor beta chains derived from one specimen sequenced in a study of shared clonotypes between healthy human individuals (dated by TCRdb to the early 2020s). The protocol used for the library was the immunoSEQ multiplex PCR assay. This immuneACCESS table, as held by TCRdb, lists in-frame sequences with V and J called but not all clones. Of the missing ones, under half trace to an unresolved V gene in checked studies; the others have no known cause. This sample holds about 2,100,000 clones; roughly 91% were observed only once. The leading ten clones occupy under 2% of the sample. CD8 naive samples consisted of CD45RO-negative cells that were positively selected for CCR7, yielding a CD45RA+CCR7+ population without TemRA cells. Sequences were obtained from naive CD8+ T cells from PBMCs. The meaning of the sample's cell subset or site label: CD45RA+CCR7+. The source of these receptors is a man in his late teens or twenties in good health. Some clones in this sample may be carry-over from other donors' samples.

The genes are TRBV6-5 and TRBJ1-2, with unresolved D. The germline V gene has CDR1 MNHEY and CDR2 SVGAGI. This CDR3 has 13 amino acids. V lost 4 bases to trimming and J lost 2 bases, with 8 bases between them. Written as DNA, the CDR3 is TGTGCCAGCAGTTGGCGTCCGAACTATGGCTACACCTTC. Its protein product is CASSWRPNYGYTF.

V usage is TRBV11-2 and J usage is TRBJ2-7; no definite D call. V gave up 1 base and J gave up 2 bases, with 9 bases separating them. Germline assignment: CDR1 SGHAT and CDR2 FQNNGV. This CDR3 has 14 residues. CDR3 sequence: CASSLVSGTYEQYF. The CDR3 DNA follows: TGTGCCAGCAGCTTAGTTTCCGGAACCTACGAGCAGTACTTC.

The chain has TRBV11-2 and TRBJ2-5, with D perhaps matching TRBD1 or TRBD2 (6 bases each). The J call is doubtful: the DNA matches TRBJ2-7 better. The CDR3 has 17 amino acids. Germline V gene lookup returns CDR1 SGHAT and CDR2 FQNNGV. CDR3 DNA: TGTGCCAGCAGCTTAGCCACTCTAGGGGGGAACTCCTACGAGCAGTACTTC. Its translation is CASSLATLGGNSYEQYF.

This chain connects TRBV5-8 to TRBJ2-7; D call uncertain. This CDR3 has 13 residues. Germline V gene sequence: CDR1 SGHTS, CDR2 YDEGEE. Trimming shortened V by 0 bases and J by 1 base, and 5 bases separated the two germline ends. The CDR3 DNA follows: TGTGCCAGCAGCTTGGACAGATCCTACGAGCAGTACTTC. Translated, it gives CASSLDRSYEQYF. Complete variable domain (other parts from reference TRBV5-8 and TRBJ2-7): EAGVTQSPTHLIKTRGQQATLRCSPISGHTSVYWYQQALGLGLQFLLWYDEGEERNRGNFPPRFSGRQFPNYSSELNVNALELEDSALYLCASSLDRSYEQYFGPGTRLTVT.

The chain couples TRBV19 to TRBJ2-2; no definite D call. The CDR3 sequence is 13 residues long. The V end lost 2 bases, the J end lost 7 bases, and 8 bases lay between the germline ends. CDR1 and CDR2 from the germline V gene are LNHDA and SQIVND (reference sequence). The CDR3 here is CASSIFGGGELFF. The CDR3 coding sequence is TGTGCCAGTAGTATATTCGGTGGCGGGGAGCTGTTTTTT.

The chain carries TRBV10-3 and TRBJ2-1, with D unclear. Trimming cost V 4 bases and J 7 bases, with 8 bases left between them. The CDR3 consists of 12 residues. Germline values: CDR1 ENHRY, CDR2 SYGVKD. CDR3 loop: CAISATPNEQFF. The CDR3 DNA reads as TGTGCCATCAGTGCCACTCCTAATGAGCAGTTCTTC.

The V gene is TRBV15, the J gene TRBJ1-5, with 8 bases that match TRBD1. After removal of 8 bases from V and 5 bases from J, the junction contained 8 bases not matched to a gene. CDR1 LNHNV and CDR2 YYDKDF come from the germline V gene (reference sequence). This CDR3 has 14 amino acids. CDR3 bases: TGTGCCACCGGACCAGGGGGCTATTATCAGCCCCAGCATTTT. Amino acid sequence: CATGPGGYYQPQHF.

This clone was found once. The chain couples TRBV10-3 to TRBJ2-1, with D uncertain. Trimming took off 0 bases at V and 5 bases at J, with 5 bases between the two ends. The V gene's germline CDR1 is ENHRY and CDR2 SYGVKD. This CDR3 has 13 residues. The CDR3 nucleotides read TGTGCCATCAGTGAGTCGTGGGACAATGAGCAGTTCTTC. Translating gives CAISESWDNEQFF.

Comment on this clone: Other DNA sequences from this sample encode an identical CDR3 as well. This rearrangement joins TRBV2 to TRBJ2-7, with TRBD2 matching over 15 bases. The CDR3 is 15 residues long. Trimming took 6 bases from V and 4 from J; bases not matched to a gene: 4. The V gene's germline CDR1 is SNHLY and CDR2 FYNNEI. The CDR3 DNA reads as TGTGCCAGCAGGGGGACTAGCGGGAGGTCGTACGAGCAGTACTTC. Translated, it gives CASRGTSGRSYEQYF.